Each of the 26 T cell receptor beta chains below was sequenced from the same sample in a study of CD8 T cells in Susac syndrome. Reverse transcription used 0.5 to 1 ug RNA and random hexamers. TCRdb fed the immunoSEQ multiplex PCR reads into MiXCR, producing one record per CDR3 protein. The top ten hold 0.5% to 0.6% of the sample, which has some 65,000 distinct CDR3 sequences, approximately 94% seen once. The sample consisted of CD8+ T cells from PBMCs. These receptor sequences come from a human donor with multiple sclerosis.

The chain combines TRBV7-9 with TRBJ2-1; 10 bases map to TRBD2. The germline V gene has CDR1 SEHNR and CDR2 FQNEAQ (reference sequence). CDR3 length: 15 amino acids. J gave up 5 bases and V 6 bases, and 7 bases lay outside the gene matches. The DNA for the CDR3 is TGTGCCAGCAGACCTAGCGGGGGATGGAACAATGAGCAGTTCTTC. Translation: CASRPSGGWNNEQFF.

The rearrangement uses TRBV20-1 and TRBJ2-1; 14 bases are a match to TRBD2. In germline, CDR1 is DFQATT, CDR2 SNEGSKA (reference sequence). The V and J ends lost 3 bases and 7 bases, in that order; junction bases with no gene match: 5. The CDR3 has 15 amino acids. CDR3 sequence reads: CSARGLAGDINEQFF. As DNA, the CDR3 is TGCAGTGCTAGGGGACTAGCGGGAGATATAAATGAGCAGTTCTTC.

V gene TRBV28 combines with J gene TRBJ2-1; TRBD2 matches 7 bases. Trimming cost V 3 bases and J 4 bases; bases outside gene matches: 12. The CDR3 is 17 residues long. CDR1 MDHEN and CDR2 SYDVKM come from the germline V gene. DNA of the CDR3: TGTGCCAGCAGTTTCCCCTTTGGGGGAGGGCCTTACAATGAGCAGTTCTTC. Residues: CASSFPFGGGPYNEQFF.

In DNA, the CDR3 is TGTGCCAGGAGCATACAGGGAACGCAGTATTTT. This gives the protein CARSIQGTQYF. This chain uses TRBV27 with TRBJ2-3, with a weak D call TRBD1 (6 bases). The CDR3 spans 11 residues. Deletions cut 9 bases from V and 9 bases from J, with 13 bases between. Looked up from germline, CDR1 is MNHEY and CDR2 is SMNVEV (reference sequence).

CDR3 DNA: TGTGCCAGCAGCTTAACGCCCAACAATGAGCAGTTCTTC. The encoded protein is CASSLTPNNEQFF. The chain joins TRBV7-9 to TRBJ2-1; D is undetermined. Trimming pared 2 bases from V and 5 bases from J, leaving 7 bases between. Germline V gene data show CDR1 as SEHNR and CDR2 as FQNEAQ (reference sequence). The CDR3 is 13 residues long.

The V gene is TRBV20-1, the J gene TRBJ2-1, with 13 bases identical to TRBD2. CDR1 and CDR2 (germline): DFQATT, SNEGSKA (reference sequence). This CDR3 is built from 17 residues. V was pared by 5 bases and J by 3 bases, with 10 bases of the junction left unmatched. CDR3 coding DNA: TGCAGTGCTCCGCGTGGACTAGCGGGAGAGCACTACAATGAGCAGTTCTTC. Protein sequence: CSAPRGLAGEHYNEQFF.

The chain employs TRBV7-9 and TRBJ2-6, with 7 bases identical to TRBD1. Trimming removed 6 bases from V and 3 bases from J; junction bases left unmatched: 11. The CDR3 extends over 17 amino acids. CDR1 SEHNR and CDR2 FQNEAQ come from the germline V gene (reference sequence). The CDR3 loop is CASRPPKGALGANVLTF. CDR3 in DNA: TGTGCCAGCAGGCCACCGAAGGGGGCGCTTGGGGCCAACGTCCTGACTTTC.

The rearrangement joins TRBV24-1 to TRBJ2-1; TRBD2 agrees at 14 bases. J lost 7 bases, V lost 4 bases, and 5 bases had no gene match. The CDR3 covers 16 residues. Germline V gene sequence: CDR1 KGHDR, CDR2 SFDVKD. CDR3 region: CATSDRTSGRSNEQFF. CDR3 sequence (DNA): TGTGCCACCAGTGACCGGACTAGCGGGAGGAGTAATGAGCAGTTCTTC.

This chain joins TRBV15 and TRBJ2-3; maybe TRBD2 (5 bases). CDR1 is LNHNV and CDR2 is YYDKDF in the germline V gene (reference sequence). The CDR3 is 14 residues long. Trimming left V 4 bases short and J 2 bases short, with 10 bases between. CDR3 DNA: TGTGCCACCAGCACCGGGGTTCCCACAGATACGCAGTATTTT. Amino acid sequence: CATSTGVPTDTQYF.

The chain carries TRBV28 and TRBJ1-1; 7 bases fit TRBD1. The J segment lost 13 bases and the V segment lost 3 bases, leaving 8 bases of the junction unmatched. Germline V gene sequence: CDR1 MDHEN, CDR2 SYDVKM. The CDR3 consists of 12 residues. The CDR3: CASSFGGRGIFF. CDR3 nucleotides: TGTGCCAGCAGTTTCGGGGGCAGGGGGATTTTCTTT.

The chain couples TRBV6-5 to TRBJ1-5; perhaps TRBD1 as D (5 bases). Germline assignment: CDR1 MNHEY and CDR2 SVGAGI. The CDR3 sequence is 18 residues long. The V and J ends lost 2 bases and 5 bases respectively, with 22 bases between them. The CDR3: CASSYGRDHYHLDQPQHF. The CDR3 nucleotides read TGTGCCAGCAGTTACGGCAGGGATCATTACCACCTCGATCAGCCCCAGCATTTT.

V gene TRBV7-6 combines with J gene TRBJ2-3; D gene uncertain. The CDR3 spans 13 residues. Trimming removed 2 bases at V and 5 bases at J, with 8 bases between. The V gene's germline CDR1 is SGHVS and CDR2 FNYEAQ. The CDR3 DNA reads as TGTGCCAGCAGCTTATCGCCTGAAGATACGCAGTATTTT. Its translation: CASSLSPEDTQYF.

V usage is TRBV27 and J usage is TRBJ2-7, with D tentatively TRBD1 (5 bases). CDR1 is MNHEY and CDR2 is SMNVEV in the germline V gene (reference sequence). Trimming shortened V by 4 bases and J by 3 bases, and 10 bases separated the two germline ends. This CDR3 contains 13 residues. CDR3 region: CASSYRQHYEQYF. The CDR3 DNA follows: TGTGCCAGCAGTTACCGACAGCACTACGAGCAGTACTTC.

V is TRBV27 and J is TRBJ2-3; the D gene is possibly TRBD1 (5 bases). V shed 10 bases and J shed 2 bases, with 13 bases lying between them. CDR1 is MNHEY, CDR2 SMNVEV, per germline (reference sequence). There are 13 residues in the CDR3. The CDR3 loop reads CATYDSVTDTQYF. The CDR3 DNA reads as TGTGCCACCTACGACAGCGTCACAGATACGCAGTATTTT.

This chain joins TRBV7-2 and TRBJ2-1; D uncertain. Germline lookup yields CDR1 SGHTA and CDR2 FQGNSA. The CDR3 totals 12 residues. Deletions cut 3 bases from V and 7 bases from J, with 7 bases between. The CDR3 loop reads CASSFWGNEQFF. The CDR3 DNA reads TGTGCCAGCAGCTTTTGGGGAAATGAGCAGTTCTTC. Supplemented by reference TRBV7-2 and TRBJ2-1, the full variable domain reads GAGVSQSPSNKVTEKGKDVELRCDPISGHTALYWYRQSLGQGLEFLIYFQGNSAPDKSGLPSDRFSAERTGGSVSTLTIQRTQQEDSAVYLCASSFWGNEQFFGPGTRLTVL.

The rearrangement links TRBV7-2 to TRBJ2-3, with D tentatively TRBD1 (6 bases). CDR1 is SGHTA, CDR2 FQGNSA, per germline. The CDR3 has 16 residues. Trimming left V 5 bases short and J 4 bases short, with 19 bases between. The CDR3 region has the DNA TGTGCCAGCAGCCCCCCCCAGGGGATTTCGGCAGATACGCAGTATTTT. Encoded protein: CASSPPQGISADTQYF. Based on the CDR3 plus reference TRBV7-2 and TRBJ2-3, the full variable domain is GAGVSQSPSNKVTEKGKDVELRCDPISGHTALYWYRQSLGQGLEFLIYFQGNSAPDKSGLPSDRFSAERTGGSVSTLTIQRTQQEDSAVYLCASSPPQGISADTQYFGPGTRLTVL.

The CDR3, as DNA: TGTGCCAGCAGCCAAGTTCCTGTTGGCGGCTACACCTTC. It specifies CASSQVPVGGYTF. The rearrangement uses TRBV3-1 and TRBJ1-2; D is undetermined. From germline, CDR1 is LGHDT and CDR2 YNNKEL (reference sequence). The germline V and J ends were trimmed by 1 base and 8 bases, with 11 bases remaining between them. The length of the CDR3 is 13 residues.

The V call is TRBV29-1, the J call TRBJ2-7; TRBD1 matches 9 bases. The junction had 4 bases not matched to a gene; V was cut back by 2 bases and J by 5 bases. Germline CDR1 SQVTM, CDR2 ANQGSEA. The CDR3 loop spans 13 amino acids. CDR3 loop: CSVEPQGADEQYF. CDR3 bases: TGCAGCGTTGAACCACAGGGGGCGGACGAGCAGTACTTC.

J is TRBJ1-1 and V is TRBV4-1; D is undetermined. This CDR3 is built from 15 residues. Germline-derived CDR1 and CDR2 are MGHRA and YSYEKL. Deletions cut 0 bases from V and 7 bases from J, with 15 bases between. The CDR3 sequence: CASSQDLMGWSEAFF. CDR3 sequence (DNA): TGCGCCAGCAGCCAAGATCTTATGGGATGGAGTGAAGCTTTCTTT.

The rearrangement uses TRBV4-1 and TRBJ2-7, with a tentative D call TRBD2 (6 bases). Trimming stripped 2 bases from V and 5 bases from J, with 10 bases between. The CDR3 is 13 amino acids. Germline assignment: CDR1 MGHRA and CDR2 YSYEKL. This chain's CDR3 is CASSQSGVNEQYF. The DNA of the CDR3 is TGCGCCAGCAGCCAATCGGGGGTCAACGAGCAGTACTTC.

The chain carries TRBV29-1 and TRBJ1-1; D might be TRBD1 (5 bases). Germline CDR1 reads SQVTM; CDR2 reads ANQGSEA. The CDR3 loop spans 14 amino acids. V lost 4 bases and J 0 bases, leaving 12 bases between the germline ends. CDR3 DNA sequence: TGCAGCGTTGGCGCCGCAGGGATGAACACTGAAGCTTTCTTT. Its protein product is CSVGAAGMNTEAFF.

V usage is TRBV7-3 and J usage is TRBJ2-1; 7 bases agree with TRBD1. The V gene end was trimmed by 3 bases and the J gene end by 0 bases; junction bases not matched to a gene: 2. Germline CDR1 SGHTA, CDR2 FQGTGA. The CDR3 runs to 15 residues. The CDR3, as DNA: TGTGCCAGCAGCTTGGGACAGTACTCCTACAATGAGCAGTTCTTC. This gives the protein CASSLGQYSYNEQFF.

V gene TRBV7-8 combines with J gene TRBJ1-2; D is perhaps TRBD1 (5 bases). Looked up from germline, CDR1 is SGHVS and CDR2 is FQNEAQ. Trimming removed 0 bases from V and 2 bases from J, with 7 bases in between. The CDR3 extends over 14 amino acids. CDR3: CASSLAKGNYGYTF. The CDR3 coding sequence is TGTGCCAGCAGCTTAGCGAAGGGGAACTATGGCTACACCTTC.

The gene calls are TRBV13 and TRBJ2-5; D remains ambiguous. V lost 1 base and J 0 bases, leaving 9 bases between the germline ends. Germline CDR1 and CDR2: PRHDT and FYEKMQ (reference sequence). The CDR3 extends over 15 amino acids. CDR3 in amino acids: CASSLDGGDQETQYF. The CDR3 nucleotides read TGTGCCAGCAGCTTAGATGGCGGAGACCAAGAGACCCAGTACTTC.

The rearrangement uses TRBV3-1 and TRBJ2-1; D gene unclear. There are 17 residues in the CDR3. Germline V gene data show CDR1 as LGHDT and CDR2 as YNNKEL (reference sequence). Trimming removed 4 bases from V and 4 bases from J, with 20 bases in between. Written as DNA, the CDR3 is TGTGCCAGCAGCCGCAGACCAGATTCCGACTTTTACAATGAGCAGTTCTTC. Its translation: CASSRRPDSDFYNEQFF.

The chain links TRBV13 to TRBJ1-2; D not resolved. This CDR3 is 14 amino acids long. Germline V gives CDR1 PRHDT, CDR2 FYEKMQ (reference sequence). V lost 6 bases and J lost 0, with 11 bases in between. CDR3 sequence: CASRMEGANYGYTF. CDR3 nucleotides: TGTGCCAGCAGGATGGAGGGAGCTAACTATGGCTACACCTTC.